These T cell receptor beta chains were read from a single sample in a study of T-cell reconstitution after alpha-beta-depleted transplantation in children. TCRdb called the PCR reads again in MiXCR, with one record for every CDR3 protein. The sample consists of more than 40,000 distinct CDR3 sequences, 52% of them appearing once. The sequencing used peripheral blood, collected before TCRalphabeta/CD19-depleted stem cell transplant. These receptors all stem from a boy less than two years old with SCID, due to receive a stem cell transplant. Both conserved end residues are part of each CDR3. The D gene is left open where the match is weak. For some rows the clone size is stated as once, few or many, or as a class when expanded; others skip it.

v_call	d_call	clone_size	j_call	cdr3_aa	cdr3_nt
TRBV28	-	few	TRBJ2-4	CASSPLAPENIQYF	TGTGCCAGCAGCCCCCTCGCCCCAGAGAACATTCAGTACTTC
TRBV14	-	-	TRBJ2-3	CASSPRRVADTQYF	TGTGCCAGCAGCCCACGGAGGGTGGCAGATACGCAGTATTTT
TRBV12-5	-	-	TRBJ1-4	CASAWGGEKLFF	TGTGCTAGTGCCTGGGGGGGAGAAAAACTGTTTTTT
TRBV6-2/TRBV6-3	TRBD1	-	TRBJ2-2	CASSDRGDTGELFF	TGTGCCAGCAGCGACAGGGGTGACACCGGGGAGCTGTTTTTT
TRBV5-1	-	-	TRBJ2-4	CASSPVTGPGSIQYF	TGCGCCAGCAGCCCCGTAACAGGGCCAGGGAGCATTCAGTACTTC
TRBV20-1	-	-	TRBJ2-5	CSASDGPQGETQYF	TGCAGTGCTAGCGACGGGCCGCAGGGGGAGACCCAGTACTTC
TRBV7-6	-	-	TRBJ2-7	CASTPAYPDNEQYF	TGTGCCAGCACCCCAGCTTATCCAGACAACGAGCAGTACTTC
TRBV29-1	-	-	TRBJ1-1	CSVYKAGSEAFF	TGCAGCGTTTATAAGGCAGGGTCTGAAGCTTTCTTT
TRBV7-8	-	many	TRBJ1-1	CASSRTVNTEAFF	TGTGCCAGCAGCCGGACAGTGAACACTGAAGCTTTCTTT
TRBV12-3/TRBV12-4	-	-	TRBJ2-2	CASSLGAGPATGELFF	TGTGCCAGCAGTCTGGGCGCCGGGCCCGCCACCGGGGAGCTGTTTTTT
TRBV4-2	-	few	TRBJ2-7	CASSPLSGEHYEQYF	TGTGCCAGCAGCCCTCTGTCGGGGGAGCACTACGAGCAGTACTTC
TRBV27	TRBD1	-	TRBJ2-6	CASSLSTGSLGGANVLTF	TGTGCCAGCAGTTTATCGACAGGGTCCCTGGGTGGGGCCAACGTCCTGACTTTC
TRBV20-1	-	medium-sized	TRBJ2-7	CSARPLLQGGKYEQYF	TGCAGTGCTAGACCCCTCTTACAGGGAGGTAAATACGAGCAGTACTTC
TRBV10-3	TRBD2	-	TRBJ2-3	CASRLAGETDTQYF	TGTGCCTCCCGACTAGCGGGGGAGACAGATACGCAGTATTTT
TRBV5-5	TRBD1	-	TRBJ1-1	CASSLAGTEVAFF	TGTGCCAGCAGCTTGGCCGGGACAGAGGTAGCTTTCTTT
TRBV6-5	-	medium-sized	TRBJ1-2	CASSPNRQAGSGYTF	TGTGCCAGCAGTCCCAACAGACAGGCGGGCAGTGGCTACACCTTC
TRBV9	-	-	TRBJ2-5	CASSARDTFQETQYF	TGTGCCAGCAGCGCCCGGGACACCTTTCAAGAGACCCAGTACTTC
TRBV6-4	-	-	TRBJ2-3	CASSDSGGSGTDTQYF	TGTGCCAGCAGTGACTCTGGGGGCTCGGGCACAGATACGCAGTATTTT
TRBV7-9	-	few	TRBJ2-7	CASSLGAGTLFYEQYF	TGTGCCAGCAGCTTAGGGGCTGGGACCCTCTTCTACGAGCAGTACTTC
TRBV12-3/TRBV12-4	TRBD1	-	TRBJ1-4	CASSLAGRGRLTANEKLFF	TGTGCCAGCAGTTTAGCTGGCAGGGGGCGCCTTACGGCTAATGAAAAACTGTTTTTT
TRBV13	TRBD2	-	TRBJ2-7	CASSLGLATYEQYF	TGTGCCAGCAGCCTGGGACTAGCGACCTACGAGCAGTACTTC
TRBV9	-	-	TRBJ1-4	CASSAPDSPNEKLFF	TGTGCCAGCAGCGCACCTGACAGTCCTAATGAAAAACTGTTTTTT
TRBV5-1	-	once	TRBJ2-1	CASSLEGGSSYNEQFF	TGCGCCAGCAGCTTGGAAGGCGGAAGCTCCTACAATGAGCAGTTCTTC
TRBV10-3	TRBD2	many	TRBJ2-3	CAISEPAGAPLVSGGYTDTQYF	TGTGCCATCAGTGAGCCCGCCGGGGCGCCGTTGGTGTCGGGGGGATACACAGATACGCAGTATTTT
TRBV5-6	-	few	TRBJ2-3	CASSLGLRGTDTQYF	TGTGCCAGCAGCTTGGGGCTCAGGGGCACAGATACGCAGTATTTT
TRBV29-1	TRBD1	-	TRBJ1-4	CSVNRGGQGGEKLFF	TGCAGCGTTAACCGCGGCGGACAGGGCGGAGAAAAACTGTTTTTT
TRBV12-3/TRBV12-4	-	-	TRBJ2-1	CASSFRASSYNEQFF	TGTGCCAGCAGTTTTAGGGCGAGCTCCTACAATGAGCAGTTCTTC
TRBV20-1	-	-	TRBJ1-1	CSAEVPRGTEAFF	TGCAGTGCCGAGGTCCCTCGGGGCACTGAAGCTTTCTTT
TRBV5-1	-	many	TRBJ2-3	CASSASTDTQYF	TGCGCCAGCAGCGCCAGCACAGATACGCAGTATTTT
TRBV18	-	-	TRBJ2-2	CASSQENTGELFF	TGTGCCAGCTCACAGGAGAACACCGGGGAGCTGTTTTTT
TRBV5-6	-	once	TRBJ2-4	CASSVTGDIQYF	TGTGCCAGCAGCGTAACCGGGGACATTCAGTACTTC
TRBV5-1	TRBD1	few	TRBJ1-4	CASSYRDRGREKLFF	TGCGCCAGCAGCTACCGGGACAGGGGACGTGAAAAACTGTTTTTT
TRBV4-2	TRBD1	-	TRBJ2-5	CASSQDRGTGEETQYF	TGTGCCAGCAGCCAAGATAGGGGGACAGGGGAAGAGACCCAGTACTTC
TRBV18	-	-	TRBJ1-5	CASSPPSQPQHF	TGTGCCAGCTCACCACCTTCTCAGCCCCAGCATTTT
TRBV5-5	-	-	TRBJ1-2	CASSLRAPGVVNYGYTF	TGTGCCAGCAGCTTAAGGGCACCGGGGGTAGTAAACTATGGCTACACCTTC
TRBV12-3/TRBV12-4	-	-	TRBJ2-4	CASSKRQNGGDF	TGTGCCAGCAGCAAAAGACAGAATGGTGGGGACTTC